Given below is one T cell receptor (beta chain) in context. Its antigen is unknown. TCRdb fed the reads into MiXCR, producing one record per CDR3 protein. The sample has approximately 110,000 distinct CDR3 sequences, 30% to 40% seen once. This entry belongs to a study of T cell repertoires in cytomegalovirus infection. On the study more broadly: Use of recently identified HLA-C-restricted and well-studied HLA-B-restricted CMV epitopes was part of the study. Through public TCR beta signatures, both CMV infection and matching HLA type were indicated.

V lost 4 bases to trimming and J lost 5 bases, with 17 bases between them. The V gene's germline CDR1 is LNHNV and CDR2 YYDKDF (reference sequence). The CDR3 contains 15 residues. Whole-study findings and limits: Of the TCR beta families, the public ones yielded a cumulative frequency that identified carriers of CMV plus the relevant HLA. HLA-C-restricted CMV clonotypes gave the most frequent clonotype in two of eight donors.

V and J are TRBV15 and TRBJ1-1, with a tentative D call TRBD1 (5 bases). The sequence derives from a human donor in good health (CMV status not recorded). Some clones in this sample may be carry-over from other donors' samples. Sequenced material: CD8+ T cells from cultured PBMCs, taken from culture after CMV antigen stimulation. Here the CDR3 DNA reads TGTGCCACCAGCACTCGGGCCCGCGAGGGGACTGAAGCTTTCTTT. Protein sequence: CATSTRAREGTEAFF.